This passage covers 32 T cell receptor beta chains from one sample sequenced in a study of metastatic and nonmetastatic thyroid tumors. TCRdb re-processed the PCR reads through MiXCR. The data contain about 35,000 clones, over 15% of them singletons. Patients were all untreated before their thyroid surgery. The sequencing input was blood. The receptors shown here come from a male donor with papillary thyroid cancer or a benign thyroid nodule (not recorded which). Some clones in this sample may be carry-over from other donors' samples.

There are many counts of this clone. The chain couples TRBV20-1 to TRBJ2-3; maybe TRBD1 (7 bases). CDR3 length equals 17 residues. With 6 bases removed from V and 3 bases from J, the gap between germline ends came to 25 bases. The germline gives CDR1 DFQATT, CDR2 SNEGSKA (reference sequence). CDR3 bases: TGCAGTGCGCTTACAGATCCAGGGGGGCCCGGGACAGATACGCAGTATTTT. This gives the protein CSALTDPGGPGTDTQYF.

This clone was seen ten or more times. The J gene is TRBJ2-1, the V gene TRBV19; 7 bases match TRBD2. The J segment lost 9 bases and the V segment lost 4 bases, leaving 9 bases of the junction unmatched. In germline, CDR1 is LNHDA, CDR2 SQIVND (reference sequence). The CDR3 spans 14 residues. The CDR3 nucleotides read TGTGCCAGTAGTAGCCCCTCGGGCGGGAGTGAGCAGTTCTTC. Translated: CASSSPSGGSEQFF.

The table lists this clone with many counts. V is TRBV6-6 and J is TRBJ2-1; TRBD2 matches at 16 bases. The germline gives CDR1 MNHNY, CDR2 SVGAGI (reference sequence). Germline trimming cut 4 bases from V and 10 bases from J; bases unmatched to any gene: 22. The CDR3 sequence is 21 residues long. The CDR3: CASSSPSDSGLAGGSNGEQFF. The CDR3 region has the DNA TGTGCCAGCAGTTCCCCCAGCGACTCGGGACTAGCGGGAGGGTCTAATGGCGAGCAGTTCTTC.

The table lists this clone with many counts. V is TRBV7-2 and J is TRBJ2-7; maybe TRBD2 (5 bases). The germline V gene has CDR1 SGHTA and CDR2 FQGNSA. V lost 5 bases, J lost 5 bases, and 19 bases lay in between. This CDR3 spans 15 amino acids. The CDR3 bases are TGTGCCAGCAGCCCGCCGCTGGGAGTCTTCCACGAGCAGTACTTC. It specifies CASSPPLGVFHEQYF. The entire variable domain, with the rest obtained from reference TRBV7-2 and TRBJ2-7, is as follows: GAGVSQSPSNKVTEKGKDVELRCDPISGHTALYWYRQSLGQGLEFLIYFQGNSAPDKSGLPSDRFSAERTGGSVSTLTIQRTQQEDSAVYLCASSPPLGVFHEQYFGPGTRLTVT.

The chain links TRBV3-1 to TRBJ2-1; D remains unclear. The CDR3 is made up of 16 amino acids. CDR1 is LGHDT, CDR2 YNNKEL, per germline (reference sequence). V was clipped by 4 bases and J by 3 bases, with 16 bases between them. CDR3 DNA: TGTGCCAGCAGCCCCCGTAGCTCGGGCCACTACAATGAGCAGTTCTTC. The encoded protein is CASSPRSSGHYNEQFF.

The chain uses TRBV30 and TRBJ1-4, with D unresolved. The CDR3 is 14 residues long. CDR1 is GTSNPN, CDR2 SVGIG, per germline (reference sequence). V was pared by 3 bases and J by 6 bases, with 14 bases between. The CDR3 reads CAWSRGLGYEKLFF. The DNA of the CDR3 is TGTGCCTGGAGCCGCGGGCTAGGATATGAAAAACTGTTTTTT.

A few counts support this clone. The genes are TRBV6-1 and TRBJ1-6; no definite D call. Germline V gene sequence: CDR1 MNHNS, CDR2 SASEGT. V dropped 3 bases and J dropped 9 bases, with 15 bases sitting between them. This CDR3 spans 15 amino acids. The CDR3 DNA sequence: TGTGCCAGCAGTGATCTAGACCGGCGGGTTTCACCCCTCCACTTT. Translating it yields CASSDLDRRVSPLHF.

Of note for this clone: One base away lies a much larger clone, so this may be a sequencing read error. Additional DNA sequences in this sample encode the identical CDR3. CDR3 residues: CASSSPDSLGLRLEQFF. CDR3 in DNA: TGTGCCAGCAGCTCGCCAGATTCCTTAGGACTCCGCCTCGAGCAGTTCTTC. The genes are TRBV11-1 and TRBJ2-1; possible D gene TRBD2, 5 bases. Trimming removed 4 bases from V and 10 bases from J, with 26 bases in between. The CDR3 totals 17 residues. The germline V gene has CDR1 SGHAT and CDR2 FQDESV (reference sequence).

Comments on this clone: It may be a read error: a sequence one base away is much more abundant. The V and J genes are TRBV5-1 and TRBJ2-1; perhaps TRBD2 as D (6 bases). CDR1 and CDR2 (germline): SGHRS, YFSETQ. The CDR3 runs 14 residues. This CDR3 is CSSSFAGLDNEQFF. In DNA, the CDR3 is TGCTCCAGCAGCTTCGCGGGACTCGACAATGAACAGTTCTTC.

This clone has a handful of counts. The chain links TRBV12-3 or TRBV12-4 to TRBJ2-7; unclear D gene. The V and J ends lost 4 bases and 0 bases respectively, with 19 bases between them. This CDR3 has 17 amino acids. CDR3 DNA sequence: TGTGCCAGCAGTTCCACCTTCGTTTGGGCCCCCTCCTACGAGCAGTACTTC. This sequence encodes CASSSTFVWAPSYEQYF.

The chain recombines TRBV10-1 with TRBJ2-2; tentatively, D is TRBD2 (6 bases). Germline lookup yields CDR1 WNHNN and CDR2 SYGVQD (reference sequence). This CDR3 is 14 amino acids long. Trimming pared 6 bases from V and 5 bases from J, leaving 13 bases between. CDR3 coding DNA: TGCGCCAGCAGGGGGCGGGACTTAACCGGGGAGCTGTTTTTT. Protein product: CASRGRDLTGELFF.

This clone was seen a handful of times. Germline and junction disagree at one end, which may indicate a read error. This chain uses TRBV7-8 with TRBJ2-5; 7 nucleotides agree with TRBD2. The CDR3 has 14 residues. CDR1 SGHVS and CDR2 FQNEAQ come from the germline V gene. Written as DNA, the CDR3 is TGTGCCAGCAGCTTCCTGACTAGCAGAGAGACACAGTACTTC. Amino acids: CASSFLTSRETQYF.

This clone rates as medium-sized. The chain joins TRBV6-1 to TRBJ1-1; a possible D gene is TRBD1 (6 bases). The germline V gene encodes CDR1 MNHNS and CDR2 SASEGT. There are 13 residues in the CDR3. Trimming shortened V by 8 bases and J by 6 bases, and 16 bases separated the two germline ends. The CDR3 DNA reads as TGTGCCAGCGTACAGGGAGATTCATCTGAAGCTTTCTTT. This translates into CASVQGDSSEAFF.

This clone was observed many times. The chain uses TRBV5-1 and TRBJ2-3; perhaps TRBD2 as D (6 bases). Trimming cost V 2 bases and J 3 bases, with 10 bases left between them. The CDR3 extends over 14 amino acids. From germline, CDR1 is SGHRS and CDR2 YFSETQ. CDR3 sequence: CASSFAGKTDTQYF. CDR3 in DNA: TGCGCCAGCAGCTTTGCGGGAAAAACAGATACGCAGTATTTT.

This chain joins TRBV20-1 and TRBJ1-1; D gene uncertain. V lost 0 bases and J lost 1, with 12 bases in between. The germline V gene encodes CDR1 DFQATT and CDR2 SNEGSKA (reference sequence). The CDR3 extends over 15 amino acids. The CDR3 region is CSARDPADRNTEAFF. Written as DNA, the CDR3 is TGCAGTGCTAGAGATCCGGCAGATAGGAACACTGAAGCTTTCTTT.

This clone was observed once. This chain links TRBV5-1 with TRBJ2-1; 7 bases are a match to TRBD2. There are 14 residues in the CDR3. Germline CDR1 SGHRS, CDR2 YFSETQ. Trimming cost V 3 bases and J 6 bases; bases outside gene matches: 6. The CDR3: CASSSAGVGNEQFF. The CDR3 bases are TGCGCCAGCAGCTCCGCGGGAGTCGGCAATGAGCAGTTCTTC.

The V call is TRBV19, the J call TRBJ2-7; maybe TRBD1 (6 bases). The CDR3 spans 14 residues. V gave up 4 bases and J gave up 1 base, with 11 bases separating them. CDR1 is LNHDA and CDR2 is SQIVND in the germline V gene (reference sequence). CDR3 sequence reads: CASSNQQGSYEQYF. In DNA form, the CDR3 reads TGTGCCAGTAGTAACCAACAGGGTTCCTACGAGCAGTACTTC.

This clone has just a few counts. The V gene is TRBV6-2 or TRBV6-3, the J gene TRBJ1-6; perhaps TRBD1 as D (5 bases). Trimming shortened V by 7 bases and J by 6 bases, and 16 bases separated the two germline ends. This CDR3 is 15 amino acids long. Per germline, CDR1 MNHEY and CDR2 SVGEGT. This CDR3 reads CASNSLGLFNSPLHF. In nucleotides, the CDR3 is TGTGCCAGCAACAGTCTGGGACTTTTTAATTCACCCCTCCACTTT.

Many counts were recorded for this clone. The chain uses TRBV12-3 or TRBV12-4 and TRBJ2-2, with D tentatively TRBD1 (6 bases). The CDR3 runs to 13 residues. V was clipped by 6 bases and J by 7 bases, with 12 bases between them. CDR3 nucleotide sequence: TGTGCCAGCAGACAGGGATTTGACGGGGAGCTGTTTTTT. This encodes CASRQGFDGELFF.

The chain recombines TRBV12-3 or TRBV12-4 with TRBJ2-2; 8 bases are a match to TRBD1. V lost 6 bases, J lost 2 bases, and 11 bases stayed unmatched. The CDR3 covers 17 residues. The CDR3, as DNA: TGTGCCAGCAGCCCCCTGGGACAGGCCTTAAACACCGGGGAGCTGTTTTTT. It codes for CASSPLGQALNTGELFF.

This clone was recorded at least ten times. The chain is built from TRBV19 and TRBJ2-2; 9 bases are a match to TRBD1. The junction had 8 bases not matched to a gene; V was cut back by 6 bases and J by 3 bases. This CDR3 spans 16 amino acids. Germline loops: CDR1 LNHDA, CDR2 SQIVND (reference sequence). The CDR3 DNA reads TGTGCCAGTAGACCTCCGGACAGGGGCGACACCGGGGAGCTGTTTTTT. It encodes CASRPPDRGDTGELFF.

The rearrangement links TRBV11-3 to TRBJ1-1; a weak D match, TRBD1 (6 bases). The germline V and J ends were trimmed by 5 bases and 10 bases, with 20 bases remaining between them. Germline V lookup: CDR1 SGHNT, CDR2 YENEEA. The CDR3 totals 14 residues. In nucleotides, the CDR3 is TGTGCCAGCAGCCTGGTACAGGGTCGGTTTGGAGCTTTCTTT. It encodes CASSLVQGRFGAFF. The full variable domain, in which reference TRBV11-3 and TRBJ1-1 provide the parts outside the CDR3, is EAGVVQSPRYKIIEKKQPVAFWCNPISGHNTLYWYLQNLGQGPELLIRYENEEAVDDSQLPKDRFSAERLKGVDSTLKIQPAELGDSAVYLCASSLVQGRFGAFFGQGTRLTVV.

This clone was counted ten times or more. A much larger clone lies one base from this, so it may be a read error. V is TRBV7-2 and J is TRBJ2-5; the match to TRBD1 covers 7 bases. Unmatched junction bases numbered 7, after V lost 5 bases and J lost 4 bases. The CDR3 totals 14 residues. CDR1 SGHTA and CDR2 FQGNSA come from the germline V gene. CDR3 amino acids: CASSIRQGSETQYF. CDR3 DNA sequence: TGTGCCAGCAGCATAAGACAGGGTTCAGAGACCCAGTACTTC.

The table lists this clone with many counts. V is TRBV28 and J is TRBJ1-5; 9 bases agree with TRBD1. Losses at the gene ends were 6 bases for V and 4 bases for J; bases not matched to a gene: 10. Looked up from germline, CDR1 is MDHEN and CDR2 is SYDVKM. The length of the CDR3 is 16 residues. CDR3 residues: CASSKPETGGNQPQHF. CDR3 nucleotide sequence: TGTGCCAGCAGCAAACCCGAGACAGGGGGGAATCAGCCCCAGCATTTT.

Ten or more counts support this clone. The chain carries TRBV11-3 and TRBJ2-2, with D perhaps TRBD2 (7 bases). The germline CDR1 and CDR2 sequences are SGHNT and YENEEA. The CDR3 runs 15 residues. V lost 4 bases and J 4 bases, leaving 13 bases between the germline ends. CDR3 in DNA: TGTGCCAGCAGCTCCGGACTAGGGGGCACCGGGGAGCTGTTTTTT. Its protein product is CASSSGLGGTGELFF. The whole variable domain, remainder taken from reference TRBV11-3 and TRBJ2-2, is EAGVVQSPRYKIIEKKQPVAFWCNPISGHNTLYWYLQNLGQGPELLIRYENEEAVDDSQLPKDRFSAERLKGVDSTLKIQPAELGDSAVYLCASSSGLGGTGELFFGEGSRLTVL.

This clone was seen many times. CDR3: CASSYSQNKNTEAFF. The CDR3 DNA reads TGTGCCAGCAGTTACTCGCAAAACAAGAACACTGAAGCTTTCTTT. V is TRBV6-5 and J is TRBJ1-1; D remains ambiguous. The CDR3 has 15 residues. Trimming removed 0 bases from V and 1 base from J, with 9 bases in between. Germline V gives CDR1 MNHEY, CDR2 SVGAGI.

The chain employs TRBV20-1 and TRBJ2-6; possible D gene TRBD1, 5 bases. V dropped 5 bases and J dropped 0 bases, with 11 bases sitting between them. The V gene's germline CDR1 is DFQATT and CDR2 SNEGSKA (reference sequence). The CDR3 runs 15 residues. The CDR3 DNA sequence: TGCAGTGCTCGACAGAGTTTCTCTGGGGCCAACGTCCTGACTTTC. This codes for CSARQSFSGANVLTF.

The chain uses TRBV12-3 or TRBV12-4 and TRBJ1-2; D ambiguous. V lost 7 bases and J lost 1, with 13 bases in between. The CDR3 contains 14 residues. The CDR3 loop is CASILNTLNYGYTF. In DNA, the CDR3 is TGTGCCAGCATCCTGAACACACTTAACTATGGCTACACCTTC.

This clone has a count of ten or more. The chain has TRBV20-1 and TRBJ1-1; no clear D. The CDR3 runs to 14 residues. V dropped 3 bases and J dropped 0 bases, with 11 bases sitting between them. Germline CDR1 reads DFQATT; CDR2 reads SNEGSKA (reference sequence). CDR3 region: CSARGGSVNTEAFF. CDR3 sequence (DNA): TGCAGTGCTAGGGGAGGGTCGGTGAACACTGAAGCTTTCTTT.

CDR3 DNA: TGCAGTGCTAGAGATCCGTGGATGCGAGCTAGCACAGATACGCAGTATTTT. This sequence encodes CSARDPWMRASTDTQYF. The V call is TRBV20-1, the J call TRBJ2-3; D gene ambiguous. This CDR3 has 17 residues. The V end lost 0 bases, the J end lost 0 bases, and 16 bases lay between the germline ends. CDR1 DFQATT and CDR2 SNEGSKA come from the germline V gene (reference sequence).

The genes are TRBV5-1 and TRBJ2-7; D perhaps matches TRBD1 (6 bases). CDR1 is SGHRS, CDR2 YFSETQ, per germline. V dropped 0 bases and J dropped 0 bases, with 7 bases sitting between them. The CDR3 is 14 residues long. CDR3 loop: CASSLAGDSYEQYF. The CDR3 region has the DNA TGCGCCAGCAGCTTGGCAGGGGACTCCTACGAGCAGTACTTC. Supplemented by reference TRBV5-1 and TRBJ2-7, the full variable domain reads KAGVTQTPRYLIKTRGQQVTLSCSPISGHRSVSWYQQTPGQGLQFLFEYFSETQRNKGNFPGRFSGRQFSNSRSEMNVSTLELGDSALYLCASSLAGDSYEQYFGPGTRLTVT.

This clone was counted ten times or more. The V and J genes are TRBV5-1 and TRBJ1-1; unclear D gene. The CDR3 covers 14 residues. Germline V lookup: CDR1 SGHRS, CDR2 YFSETQ. V was shortened by 6 bases and J by 1 base, with 13 bases between the two germline ends. CDR3 protein: CASTSGPANTEAFF. CDR3 DNA sequence: TGCGCCAGCACCTCCGGGCCGGCGAACACTGAAGCTTTCTTT.